The rows below give T cell receptor beta chains drawn from one sample of a study of T cell responses to AZD1222 COVID-19 vaccine. The table came from immunoSEQ multiplex PCR; TCRdb's copy has only in-frame clones and leaves some out. The table records tens of thousands of clones, roughly nine tenths of them present only once. The specimen was peripheral blood, collected 28 days after the second AZD1222 dose. The receptors stem from an adult who received the AZD1222 COVID-19 vaccine. The CDR3 runs from the conserved cysteine through the conserved F or W. Each record gives: clone size, V gene, D gene, J gene, CDR3 length, CDR3 DNA, CDR3 protein. D genes are given only for firm matches. Size values are once, few and many counts, or a class for expanded clones, and some rows have none.

size: -
V: TRBV5-4
D: TRBD2
J: TRBJ2-7
length: 14
DNA: TGTGCCAGCAGCTTGGTTAGCGGGAGAAGTGAGCAGTACTTC
CDR3: CASSLVSGRSEQYF

size: -
V: TRBV28
D: TRBD1
J: TRBJ2-5
length: 13
DNA: TGTGCCAGTGATCAGGGGGCTGGAGAGACCCAGTACTTC
CDR3: CASDQGAGETQYF

size: -
V: TRBV11-2
D: TRBD2
J: TRBJ2-1
length: 16
DNA: TGTGCCAGCAGCTTCCTCGCGGGAGGTAGAGGAAATGAGCAGTTCTTC
CDR3: CASSFLAGGRGNEQFF

size: -
V: TRBV7-2
D: TRBD1
J: TRBJ2-1
length: 15
DNA: TGTGCCAGCAGCTTAGAGGGCGACAGGGACAATGAGCAGTTCTTC
CDR3: CASSLEGDRDNEQFF

size: once
V: TRBV19
D: -
J: TRBJ1-3
length: 12
DNA: TGTGCCAGTACTTACTCTGGAAACACCATATATTTT
CDR3: CASTYSGNTIYF

size: once
V: TRBV29-1
D: -
J: TRBJ2-2
length: 16
DNA: TGCAGCGTTGGTGTTAGGGGAGGAATGAACACCGGGGAGCTGTTTTTT
CDR3: CSVGVRGGMNTGELFF

size: -
V: TRBV19
D: -
J: TRBJ1-1
length: 14
DNA: TGTGCCAGTAGTATGCGAAGATCGAACACTGAAGCTTTCTTT
CDR3: CASSMRRSNTEAFF

size: -
V: TRBV11-3
D: -
J: TRBJ2-1
length: 14
DNA: TGTGCCAGCAGCTTAGATACGCTAGACGGTGAGCAGTTCTTC
CDR3: CASSLDTLDGEQFF

size: -
V: TRBV4-1
D: TRBD1
J: TRBJ2-7
length: 17
DNA: TGCGCCAGCAGCCAAGGGCAGGGGGTCGTTTTCCACTACGAGCAGTACTTC
CDR3: CASSQGQGVVFHYEQYF

size: -
V: TRBV18
D: -
J: TRBJ2-2
length: 15
DNA: TGTGCCAGCTCATCCGGGACAAGGAACACCGGGGAGCTGTTTTTT
CDR3: CASSSGTRNTGELFF

size: -
V: TRBV7-9
D: -
J: TRBJ2-4
length: 15
DNA: TGTGCCAGCAGCTCCTCCGACTGGACCAAAAACATTCAGTACTTC
CDR3: CASSSSDWTKNIQYF

size: -
V: TRBV6-5
D: TRBD2
J: TRBJ2-1
length: 15
DNA: TGTGCCAGCAGTTACTTTGGCGGGAGGTCCAATGAGCAGTTCTTC
CDR3: CASSYFGGRSNEQFF

size: -
V: TRBV9
D: -
J: TRBJ1-3
length: 15
DNA: TGTGCCAGCAGCGGAATTCGGGCCTCTGGAAACACCATATATTTT
CDR3: CASSGIRASGNTIYF

size: -
V: TRBV5-4
D: -
J: TRBJ1-1
length: 16
DNA: TGTGCCAGCAGCTTGCGGCCGGGCCGCCTGAACACTGAAGCTTTCTTT
CDR3: CASSLRPGRLNTEAFF

size: -
V: TRBV5-4
D: TRBD1
J: TRBJ1-6
length: 14
DNA: TGTGCCAGCAGCTGGACAGGTGATAATTCACCCCTCCACTTT
CDR3: CASSWTGDNSPLHF

size: -
V: TRBV2
D: -
J: TRBJ1-5
length: 12
DNA: TGTGCCAGCAGCGCCCGGGCCCAGCCCCAGCATTTT
CDR3: CASSARAQPQHF

size: -
V: TRBV23-1
D: TRBD1
J: TRBJ1-2
length: 17
DNA: TGCGCCAGCAGTCACCCCCGTGCCCGACAGGGGCCCTATGGCTACACCTTC
CDR3: CASSHPRARQGPYGYTF

size: -
V: TRBV6-5
D: -
J: TRBJ1-3
length: 14
DNA: TGTGCCAGCAGCTTAGAGAGCTCTGGAAACACCATATATTTT
CDR3: CASSLESSGNTIYF

size: few
V: TRBV7-8
D: -
J: TRBJ2-2
length: 16
DNA: TGTGCCAGCAGCTTACGATCTAGTGATAACACCGGGGAGCTGTTTTTT
CDR3: CASSLRSSDNTGELFF

size: -
V: TRBV2
D: TRBD1
J: TRBJ2-7
length: 14
DNA: TGTGCCAGCAGTGATGCCAGGGGGTACTACGAGCAGTACTTC
CDR3: CASSDARGYYEQYF

size: -
V: TRBV27
D: -
J: TRBJ1-4
length: 11
DNA: TGTGCCAGCGGCTACGTTGAAAAACTGTTTTTT
CDR3: CASGYVEKLFF

size: -
V: TRBV19
D: TRBD1
J: TRBJ2-7
length: 14
DNA: TGTGCCAGTAGCCGAGACGGACAGGGCTACGAGCAGTACTTC
CDR3: CASSRDGQGYEQYF

size: -
V: TRBV28
D: -
J: TRBJ1-2
length: 12
DNA: TGTGCCAGCAGTTGGCCCCGAGGGCTATACACCTTC
CDR3: CASSWPRGLYTF

size: -
V: TRBV7-9
D: TRBD2
J: TRBJ2-1
length: 13
DNA: TGTGCCAGCAGCCCGGGACTAGCGGCTGAGCAGTTCTTC
CDR3: CASSPGLAAEQFF

size: -
V: TRBV9
D: -
J: TRBJ2-1
length: 15
DNA: TGTGCCAGCAGCGTTAGCGGTCTGGGGGACAATGAGCAGTTCTTC
CDR3: CASSVSGLGDNEQFF

size: -
V: TRBV10-1
D: -
J: TRBJ1-2
length: 14
DNA: TGCGCCAGCAGTGAGAACAGGGTGCACTATGGCTACACCTTC
CDR3: CASSENRVHYGYTF

size: -
V: TRBV5-1
D: TRBD1
J: TRBJ2-5
length: 18
DNA: TGCGCCAGCAGCTCACTACCCAGGACAGGGGGCCTCCCGGAGACCCAGTACTTC
CDR3: CASSSLPRTGGLPETQYF

size: -
V: TRBV11-3
D: TRBD1
J: TRBJ1-1
length: 16
DNA: TGTGCCAGCAGCTTCTCCTTGGGACAGGGGGCATCTGAAGCTTTCTTT
CDR3: CASSFSLGQGASEAFF

size: -
V: TRBV3-1/TRBV3-2
D: -
J: TRBJ1-1
length: 14
DNA: TGTGCCAGCAGAGGACAGATAAAGAACACTGAAGCTTTCTTT
CDR3: CASRGQIKNTEAFF

size: -
V: TRBV6-5
D: -
J: TRBJ1-1
length: 15
DNA: TGTGCCAGCAGTTACTCGGTACCTATGAACACTGAAGCTTTCTTT
CDR3: CASSYSVPMNTEAFF

size: -
V: TRBV9
D: -
J: TRBJ2-7
length: 15
DNA: TGTGCCAGCAGCGTAGATGGAGGGGGGACCTACGAGCAGTACTTC
CDR3: CASSVDGGGTYEQYF

size: -
V: TRBV7-9
D: -
J: TRBJ1-2
length: 15
DNA: TGTGCCAGCAGCTTAGCGATGGGGGTTGGCGGTGGCTACACCTTC
CDR3: CASSLAMGVGGGYTF

size: -
V: TRBV14
D: -
J: TRBJ1-6
length: 13
DNA: TGTGCCAGCAGCCAACAGGGAGGTTCACCCCTCCACTTT
CDR3: CASSQQGGSPLHF

size: -
V: TRBV21-1
D: -
J: TRBJ2-5
length: 17
DNA: TGTGCCAGCAGCAGCCCCTTGTTAGGGGCCTTCCAAGAGACCCAGTACTTC
CDR3: CASSSPLLGAFQETQYF

size: -
V: TRBV6-5
D: -
J: TRBJ2-3
length: 13
DNA: TGTGCCAGCACGGGGTCGGGCACAGATACGCAGTATTTT
CDR3: CASTGSGTDTQYF

size: -
V: TRBV18
D: -
J: TRBJ1-5
length: 13
DNA: TGTGCCAGCTCATCTGACAGCAATCAGCCCCAGCATTTT
CDR3: CASSSDSNQPQHF

size: -
V: TRBV12-2
D: -
J: TRBJ2-7
length: 19
DNA: TGTGCAAGTCGCTTAGTTTTGAAGGCGGGAGGGCCGCCTTTATACGAGCAGTACTTC
CDR3: CASRLVLKAGGPPLYEQYF

size: -
V: TRBV6-5
D: TRBD1
J: TRBJ2-7
length: 14
DNA: TGTGCCAGCAGCGGACAGGCTAGCTCCTACGAGCAGTACTTC
CDR3: CASSGQASSYEQYF

size: -
V: TRBV7-2
D: TRBD2
J: TRBJ2-7
length: 15
DNA: TGTGCCAGCAGCTTGTCCGGGACTAGCTCCTACGAGCAGTACTTC
CDR3: CASSLSGTSSYEQYF

size: -
V: TRBV27
D: -
J: TRBJ2-6
length: 13
DNA: TGTGCCAGCAGTGCAACTGGGGCCAACGTCCTGACTTTC
CDR3: CASSATGANVLTF